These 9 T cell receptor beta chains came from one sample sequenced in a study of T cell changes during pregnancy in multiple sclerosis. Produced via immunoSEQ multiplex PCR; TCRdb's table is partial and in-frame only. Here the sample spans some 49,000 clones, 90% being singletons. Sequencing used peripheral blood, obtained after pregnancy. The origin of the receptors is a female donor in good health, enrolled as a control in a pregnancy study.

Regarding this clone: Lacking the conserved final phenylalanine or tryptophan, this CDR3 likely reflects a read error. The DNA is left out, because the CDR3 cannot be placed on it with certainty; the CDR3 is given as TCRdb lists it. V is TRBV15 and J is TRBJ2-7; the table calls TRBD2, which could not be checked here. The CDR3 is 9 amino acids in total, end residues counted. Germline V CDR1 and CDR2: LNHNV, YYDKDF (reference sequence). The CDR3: CATSRVPPE.

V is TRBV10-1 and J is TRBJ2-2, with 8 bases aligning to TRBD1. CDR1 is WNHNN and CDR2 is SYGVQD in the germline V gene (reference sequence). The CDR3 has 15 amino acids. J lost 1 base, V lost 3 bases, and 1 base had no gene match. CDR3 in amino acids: CASSDGTGNTGELFF. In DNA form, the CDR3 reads TGCGCCAGCAGTGACGGGACAGGGAACACCGGGGAGCTGTTTTTT.

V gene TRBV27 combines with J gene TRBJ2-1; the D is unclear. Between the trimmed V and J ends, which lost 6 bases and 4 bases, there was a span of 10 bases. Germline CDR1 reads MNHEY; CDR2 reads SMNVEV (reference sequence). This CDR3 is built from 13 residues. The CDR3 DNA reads TGTGCCAGCAGCCGAGGCCAGTACAATGAGCAGTTCTTC. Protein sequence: CASSRGQYNEQFF.

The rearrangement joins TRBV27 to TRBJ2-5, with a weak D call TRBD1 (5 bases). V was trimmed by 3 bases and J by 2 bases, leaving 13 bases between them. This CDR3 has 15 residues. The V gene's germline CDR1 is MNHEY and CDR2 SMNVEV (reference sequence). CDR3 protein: CASSLGWGVQETQYF. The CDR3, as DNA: TGTGCCAGCAGTTTGGGATGGGGCGTACAAGAGACCCAGTACTTC.

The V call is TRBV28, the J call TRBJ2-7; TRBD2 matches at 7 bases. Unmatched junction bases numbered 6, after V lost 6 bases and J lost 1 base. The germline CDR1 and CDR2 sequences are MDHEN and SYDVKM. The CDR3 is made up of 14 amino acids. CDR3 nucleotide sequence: TGTGCCAGCAGCCAAGCGGGGAGATCCTACGAGCAGTACTTC. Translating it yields CASSQAGRSYEQYF.

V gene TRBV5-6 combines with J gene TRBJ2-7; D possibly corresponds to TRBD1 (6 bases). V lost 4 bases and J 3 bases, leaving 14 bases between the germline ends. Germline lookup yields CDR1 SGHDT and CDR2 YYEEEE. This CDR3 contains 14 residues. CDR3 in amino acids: CASSPAGAHYEQYF. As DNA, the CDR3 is TGTGCCAGCAGCCCTGCAGGGGCCCACTACGAGCAGTACTTC.

This chain's CDR3 is CASRRTSNYEQYF. CDR3 DNA sequence: TGTGCCAGCAGGCGGACTAGCAACTACGAGCAGTACTTC. This chain connects TRBV6-5 to TRBJ2-7, with 8 bases lining up with TRBD2. The germline V gene encodes CDR1 MNHEY and CDR2 SVGAGI. The CDR3 has 13 amino acids. Unmatched junction bases numbered 4, after V lost 6 bases and J lost 3 bases.

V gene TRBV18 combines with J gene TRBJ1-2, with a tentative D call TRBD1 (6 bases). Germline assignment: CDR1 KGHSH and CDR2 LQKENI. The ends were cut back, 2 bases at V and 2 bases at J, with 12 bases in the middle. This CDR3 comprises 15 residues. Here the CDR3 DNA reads TGTGCCAGCTCACCAATCTCTCAGGGGAACTATGGCTACACCTTC. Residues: CASSPISQGNYGYTF.

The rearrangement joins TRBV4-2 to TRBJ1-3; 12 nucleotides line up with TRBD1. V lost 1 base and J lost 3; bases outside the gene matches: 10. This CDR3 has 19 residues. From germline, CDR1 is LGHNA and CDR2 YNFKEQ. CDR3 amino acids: CASSQVGQGAPGGGNTIYF. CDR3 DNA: TGTGCCAGCAGCCAAGTGGGACAGGGGGCGCCTGGAGGTGGAAACACCATATATTTT.